This T cell receptor beta chain was documented in a study of human T cells and chemical hapten exposure. Across the study: Predominantly women, the patients had alopecia areata, totalis or universalis.

The germline V gene has CDR1 SQVTM and CDR2 ANQGSEA. V lost 7 bases and J 1 base, leaving 13 bases between the germline ends. This CDR3 has 13 amino acids. TCRdb ran MiXCR on the RACE reads and lists one entry per CDR3 protein. The sample yields 50,000 to 70,000 distinct CDR3 sequences, around 12% seen once. The time point is: patch test 3, about 24 weeks after DPC sensitization. The treatment here: therapeutic diphenylcyclopropenone sensitization with weekly scalp DPC. Unfractionated whole blood served as the source for total RNA extraction. This TCR was sampled from a man under 40 with alopecia areata. Some clones in this sample may be carry-over from other donors' samples. The chain links TRBV29-1 to TRBJ2-5; tentative D call: TRBD1 (6 bases). The material was whole blood, obtained in connection with sensitization to the hapten diphenylcyclopropenone (DPC). CDR3 protein: CSGFRDTQETQYF. CDR3 in DNA: TGCAGCGGTTTCCGGGACACCCAAGAGACCCAGTACTTC.